This TCR beta chain was recorded in a study of Ad26.COV2.S vaccination and SARS-CoV-2 variants. Treatment denoted: some 19 received Ad26.COV2.S at low or high dose, single or two shots; several received placebo; per-sample allocation not given. Day 63 following the first vaccine or placebo injection was when the samples were taken. Generated by immunoSEQ multiplex PCR, the TCRdb table keeps only in-frame clones and is missing some. Among about 330,000 clones listed, roughly 90% were seen once. Of note for this clone: The target antigen is unknown.

Findings and limits, study-wide: Breadth and depth estimates from TCRs may understate total T cell responses.

This CDR3 contains 12 residues. Germline CDR1 SGHNT, CDR2 YENEEA. V dropped 6 bases and J dropped 4; count of bases not matched to a gene: 1. The source of this sequence is a person between 18 and 60 years old who received the Ad26.COV2.S COVID-19 vaccine or a placebo. The sample was peripheral blood, taken in a trial of Ad26.COV2.S vaccine versus placebo. The chain carries TRBV11-3 and TRBJ1-2, with 8 bases identical to TRBD1. CDR3 region: CASRGTGYGYTF. Here the CDR3 DNA reads TGTGCCAGCAGAGGGACAGGCTATGGCTACACCTTC.